This TCR beta chain was identified in a study of vaccination effects on CD4 cells after COVID-19. On the study more broadly: Samples gathered post-vaccine arrived a median of 72 days past the second dose.

Comment on this clone: What it binds is unknown.

Overall study findings and caveats: Early timepoints after infection were absent, and convalescent patients were few in the study.

Sequencing was performed with immunoSEQ multiplex PCR; in TCRdb, only in-frame clones are kept and a portion is missing. The data contain about 45,000 clones, about three quarters of them singletons. Culturing for around 10 days preceded CD4+ T cell isolation. All participants had two doses of either the BNT162b2 or mRNA-1273 vaccine. The V gene's germline CDR1 is LNHNV and CDR2 YYDKDF (reference sequence). The CDR3 has 15 residues. V was pared by 0 bases and J by 6 bases, with 4 bases of the junction left unmatched. The sample in question was CD4+ T cells from PBMCs cultured without peptide, obtained after COVID-19 vaccination. The receptor comes from a human donor who received a COVID-19 vaccine. V usage is TRBV15 and J usage is TRBJ1-4, with 7 nucleotides matching TRBD1. CDR3 DNA sequence: TGTGCCACCAGCAGAGATAGGGGGACAGATGAAAAACTGTTTTTT. It is translated as CATSRDRGTDEKLFF.